Below, 19 T cell receptor beta chains from the same sample are listed, as sequenced in a study of T cell repertoires in cytomegalovirus infection. MiXCR was run by TCRdb on the reads, yielding one entry per CDR3 protein. Seen here are a few hundred thousand distinct CDR3 sequences, about a sixth observed once, and the top ten hold over 40%. What was sequenced was CD8+ T cells from PBMCs. The source of these receptors is a human donor in good health (CMV status not recorded). Some clones in this sample may be carry-over from other donors' samples.

This clonotype was counted at least ten times. DNA of the CDR3: TGTGCCAGCATCAAAGGTGTTTTGGGGGGGGGGAATGAGCAGTTCTTC. Protein sequence: CASIKGVLGGGNEQFF. V gene TRBV6-2 or TRBV6-3 combines with J gene TRBJ2-1; 7 nucleotides line up with TRBD2. This CDR3 spans 16 amino acids. With 7 bases clipped from V and 7 bases from J, the junction kept 16 bases outside the gene matches. Germline V lookup: CDR1 MNHEY, CDR2 SVGEGT.

CDR3 sequence reads: CASSQSPSRNTEAFF. The CDR3 DNA follows: TGCGCCAGCAGCCAAAGCCCGAGCAGGAACACTGAAGCTTTCTTT. The chain links TRBV4-1 to TRBJ1-1; D not resolved. The CDR3 extends over 15 amino acids. V shed 2 bases and J shed 1 base, with 11 bases lying between them. Germline loops: CDR1 MGHRA, CDR2 YSYEKL.

The chain is built from TRBV28 and TRBJ2-7; either TRBD1 or TRBD2 may supply D (5 bases each). Trimming pared 4 bases from V and 3 bases from J, leaving 19 bases between. The CDR3 totals 16 residues. Looked up from germline, CDR1 is MDHEN and CDR2 is SYDVKM. CDR3 sequence reads: CASSWDGRESYYEQYF. The CDR3 bases are TGTGCCAGCAGTTGGGACGGCAGGGAAAGTTACTACGAGCAGTACTTC. The whole variable domain, filled in from reference TRBV28 and TRBJ2-7, reads DVKVTQSSRYLVKRTGEKVFLECVQDMDHENMFWYRQDPGLGLRLIYFSYDVKMKEKGDIPEGYSVSREKKERFSLILESASTNQTSMYLCASSWDGRESYYEQYFGPGTRLTVT.

This clonotype was seen ten or more times. V and J are TRBV7-9 and TRBJ1-1; TRBD1 is a possible D gene (6 bases). CDR1 and CDR2 from the germline V gene are SEHNR and FQNEAQ (reference sequence). Between the trimmed V and J ends, which lost 11 bases and 5 bases, there was a span of 18 bases. The CDR3 has 13 residues. CDR3 bases: TGTGCCTTCCGGAAAGGACAGAGGACTGAAGCTTTCTTT. Translating gives CAFRKGQRTEAFF.

The rearrangement joins TRBV25-1 to TRBJ1-2; maybe TRBD1 (6 bases). Trimming removed 3 bases from V and 5 bases from J, with 16 bases in between. This CDR3 is built from 15 residues. The germline CDR1 and CDR2 sequences are MGHDK and SYGVNS. In nucleotides, the CDR3 is TGTGCCAGCAGTGATTCAGGGGCGAGGACGTATGGCTACACCTTC. Amino acid sequence: CASSDSGARTYGYTF.

This clonotype has ten or more counts. J is TRBJ2-7 and V is TRBV7-2, with D unclear. Trimming removed 2 bases at V and 2 bases at J, with 13 bases between. The V gene's germline CDR1 is SGHTA and CDR2 FQGNSA. The CDR3 extends over 15 amino acids. The CDR3 is CASSLIPTLAYEQYF. CDR3 nucleotide sequence: TGTGCCAGCAGCTTAATCCCCACCTTAGCCTACGAGCAGTACTTC. Full variable domain (outside the CDR3, taken from reference TRBV7-2 and TRBJ2-7): GAGVSQSPSNKVTEKGKDVELRCDPISGHTALYWYRQSLGQGLEFLIYFQGNSAPDKSGLPSDRFSAERTGGSVSTLTIQRTQQEDSAVYLCASSLIPTLAYEQYFGPGTRLTVT.

The genes are TRBV12-3 or TRBV12-4 and TRBJ2-3, with 9 bases matching TRBD2. This CDR3 spans 15 amino acids. V shed 5 bases and J 6 bases; nucleotides not matched to a gene: 9. CDR3 bases: TGTGCCAGCAGTCCCAGACTAGCGGAAGTCGATACGCAGTATTTT. Translating it yields CASSPRLAEVDTQYF.

This clonotype was picked up a small number of times. The rearrangement uses TRBV6-5 and TRBJ1-1; a weak D match, TRBD1 (6 bases). Germline V gives CDR1 MNHEY, CDR2 SVGAGI. V was pared by 8 bases and J by 1 base, with 14 bases between. The CDR3 runs 14 residues. CDR3 bases: TGTGCCAGCGGGGTAGGGGGGGAGAACACTGAAGCTTTCTTT. This encodes CASGVGGENTEAFF.

Many counts were recorded for this clonotype. CDR3 DNA: TGTGCCAGCAGCTTAGTGTGGATAGAGGAGTCGAACACTGAAGCTTTCTTT. It specifies CASSLVWIEESNTEAFF. The V gene is TRBV7-8, the J gene TRBJ1-1; no definite D call. Trimming removed 1 base from V and 1 base from J, with 16 bases in between. This CDR3 has 17 residues. CDR1 is SGHVS, CDR2 FQNEAQ, per germline.

Only a few counts were recorded for this clonotype. The V call is TRBV19, the J call TRBJ1-1; D remains ambiguous. The germline V and J ends were trimmed by 5 bases and 5 bases, with 15 bases remaining between them. This CDR3 is 14 amino acids long. Germline V lookup: CDR1 LNHDA, CDR2 SQIVND (reference sequence). The CDR3 spells CASSSGEEETEAFF. Here the CDR3 DNA reads TGTGCCAGTAGTTCCGGGGAAGAAGAGACTGAAGCTTTCTTT.

This clonotype was found a few times. The chain links TRBV7-4 to TRBJ2-3; 7 bases are a match to TRBD2. The germline V gene has CDR1 SGHVT and CDR2 SQSDAQ. The J segment lost 0 bases and the V segment lost 4 bases, leaving 4 bases of the junction unmatched. The CDR3 has 15 residues. In nucleotides, the CDR3 is TGTGCCAGCAGCTCTGGACTAGTAAGCACAGATACGCAGTATTTT. Protein: CASSSGLVSTDTQYF.

In its sample, this clonotype was seen many times. V gene TRBV7-9 combines with J gene TRBJ1-5, with D unclear. From germline, CDR1 is SEHNR and CDR2 FQNEAQ (reference sequence). The V end was cut by 5 bases, the J end by 1 base, with 6 bases between. This CDR3 region has 13 residues. The CDR3 DNA sequence: TGTGCCAGCAGCCAATCGAGCAATCAGCCCCAGCATTTT. Translated: CASSQSSNQPQHF.

In its sample, this clonotype was seen a few times. The chain combines TRBV28 with TRBJ1-6; tentatively, D is TRBD1 (5 bases). V gave up 3 bases and J gave up 7 bases, with 19 bases separating them. CDR3 length: 17 residues. Germline CDR1 is MDHEN and CDR2 is SYDVKM. This CDR3 is CASSLEVGAPYNSPLHF. In DNA form, the CDR3 reads TGTGCCAGCAGTTTGGAGGTAGGGGCTCCTTACAATTCACCCCTCCACTTT. The whole variable domain, filled in from reference TRBV28 and TRBJ1-6, reads DVKVTQSSRYLVKRTGEKVFLECVQDMDHENMFWYRQDPGLGLRLIYFSYDVKMKEKGDIPEGYSVSREKKERFSLILESASTNQTSMYLCASSLEVGAPYNSPLHFGNGTRLTVT.

The chain links TRBV2 to TRBJ1-5; D unresolved. The germline CDR1 and CDR2 sequences are SNHLY and FYNNEI. The CDR3 is 13 residues long. Trimming took off 3 bases at V and 5 bases at J, with 8 bases between the two ends. CDR3 sequence: CASSDADYQPQHF. CDR3 DNA sequence: TGTGCCAGCAGTGACGCCGATTATCAGCCCCAGCATTTT.

This clonotype came up a few times. The V and J genes are TRBV12-3 or TRBV12-4 and TRBJ1-1; D is ambiguous. V dropped 3 bases and J dropped 1 base, with 12 bases sitting between them. The CDR3 contains 15 residues. CDR3 DNA: TGTGCCAGCAGTTTCCAGATTGGGGAGAACACTGAAGCTTTCTTT. This encodes CASSFQIGENTEAFF.

This clonotype has a count of ten or more. This chain joins TRBV11-2 and TRBJ2-5, with 8 bases that match TRBD2. Per the germline V gene, CDR1 is SGHAT and CDR2 is FQNNGV. This CDR3 has 18 residues. V lost 4 bases and J lost 2; bases outside the gene matches: 15. CDR3 protein: CASSSLTERGRYQETQYF. CDR3 bases: TGTGCCAGCAGCTCGCTGACCGAGCGGGGGAGGTATCAAGAGACCCAGTACTTC.

This clonotype was detected ten times or more. The rearrangement uses TRBV7-2 and TRBJ1-1, with D unclear. The germline CDR1 and CDR2 sequences are SGHTA and FQGNSA. V lost 1 base, J lost 6 bases, and 9 bases lay in between. The CDR3 sequence is 13 residues long. CDR3 sequence reads: CASSLGIASEAFF. The CDR3 coding sequence is TGTGCCAGCAGCTTAGGAATAGCTTCTGAAGCTTTCTTT.

This clonotype has just a few counts. The chain couples TRBV19 to TRBJ2-1; the D gene is possibly TRBD2 (6 bases). The CDR3 consists of 17 residues. Germline V lookup: CDR1 LNHDA, CDR2 SQIVND (reference sequence). Trimming shortened V by 5 bases and J by 4 bases, and 21 bases separated the two germline ends. The CDR3: CASSLGLSGSEYNEQFF. For the CDR3, the DNA is TGTGCCAGTAGTTTGGGTCTTTCCGGGAGCGAGTACAATGAGCAGTTCTTC. Full variable domain (rest looked up from reference TRBV19 and TRBJ2-1): DGGITQSPKYLFRKEGQNVTLSCEQNLNHDAMYWYRQDPGQGLRLIYYSQIVNDFQKGDIAEGYSVSREKKESFPLTVTSAQKNPTAFYLCASSLGLSGSEYNEQFFGPGTRLTVL.

The chain employs TRBV19 and TRBJ1-5; D is unclear. The CDR3 has 15 amino acids. Trimming pared 3 bases from V and 2 bases from J, leaving 11 bases between. CDR1 is LNHDA, CDR2 SQIVND, per germline (reference sequence). DNA of the CDR3: TGTGCCAGTAGTATTGGACCTAGAGGCAATCAGCCCCAGCATTTT. Its protein is CASSIGPRGNQPQHF.